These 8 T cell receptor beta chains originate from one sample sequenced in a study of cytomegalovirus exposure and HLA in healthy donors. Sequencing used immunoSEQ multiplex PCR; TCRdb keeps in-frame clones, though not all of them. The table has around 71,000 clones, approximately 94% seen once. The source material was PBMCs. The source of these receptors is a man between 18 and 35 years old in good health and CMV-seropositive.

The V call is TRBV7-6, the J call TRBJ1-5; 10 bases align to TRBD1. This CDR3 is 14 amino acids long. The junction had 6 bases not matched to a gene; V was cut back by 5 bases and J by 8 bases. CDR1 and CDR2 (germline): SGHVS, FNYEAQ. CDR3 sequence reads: CASSVGQGREPQHF. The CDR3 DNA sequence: TGTGCCAGCAGCGTGGGACAGGGGCGAGAGCCCCAGCATTTT.

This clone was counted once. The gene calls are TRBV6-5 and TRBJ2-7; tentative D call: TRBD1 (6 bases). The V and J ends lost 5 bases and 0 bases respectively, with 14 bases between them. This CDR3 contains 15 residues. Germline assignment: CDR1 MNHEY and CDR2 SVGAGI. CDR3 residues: CASSTPGVLSYEQYF. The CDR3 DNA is TGTGCCAGCAGTACTCCAGGGGTCCTCTCCTACGAGCAGTACTTC.

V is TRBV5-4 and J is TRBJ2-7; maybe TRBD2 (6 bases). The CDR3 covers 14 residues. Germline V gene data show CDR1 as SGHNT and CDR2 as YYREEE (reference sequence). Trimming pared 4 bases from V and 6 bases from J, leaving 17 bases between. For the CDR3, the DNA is TGTGCCAGCAGCCTCGGGAGAGGGCGGAGCGAGCAGTACTTC. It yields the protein CASSLGRGRSEQYF.

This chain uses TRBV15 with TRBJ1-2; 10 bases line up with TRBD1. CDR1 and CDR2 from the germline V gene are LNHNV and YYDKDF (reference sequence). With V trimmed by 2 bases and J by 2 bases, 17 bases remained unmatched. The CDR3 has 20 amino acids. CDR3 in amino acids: CATSRSPQDRGRLGNYGYTF. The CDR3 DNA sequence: TGTGCCACCAGCAGATCCCCACAGGACAGGGGGAGGTTAGGAAACTATGGCTACACCTTC.

The CDR3 here is CASSFGGGRGSGANVLTF. DNA for the CDR3: TGTGCCAGCAGCTTTGGAGGGGGCCGGGGCTCTGGGGCCAACGTCCTGACTTTC. J is TRBJ2-6 and V is TRBV7-3; possible D gene TRBD1, 7 bases. The CDR3 has 18 amino acids. Germline loops: CDR1 SGHTA, CDR2 FQGTGA. The germline V and J ends were trimmed by 3 bases and 0 bases, with 15 bases remaining between them.

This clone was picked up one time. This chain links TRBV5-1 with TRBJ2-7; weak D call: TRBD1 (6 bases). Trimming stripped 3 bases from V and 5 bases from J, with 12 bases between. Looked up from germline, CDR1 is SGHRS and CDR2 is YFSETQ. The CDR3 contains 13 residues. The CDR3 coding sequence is TGCGCCAGCAGCTACAGGGTCTTAAACGAGCAGTACTTC. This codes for CASSYRVLNEQYF.

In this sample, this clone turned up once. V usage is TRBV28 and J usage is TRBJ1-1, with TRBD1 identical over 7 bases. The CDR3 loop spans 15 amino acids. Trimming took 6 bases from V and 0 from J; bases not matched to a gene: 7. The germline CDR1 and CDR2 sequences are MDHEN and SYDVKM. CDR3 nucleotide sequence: TGTGCCAGCAGAGCCGGGACAGCACTGAACACTGAAGCTTTCTTT. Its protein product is CASRAGTALNTEAFF.

The DNA of the CDR3 is TGTGCCAGCAGTGATTTCCGGGACAGTAATGAAAAACTGTTTTTT. Its protein product is CASSDFRDSNEKLFF. The rearrangement links TRBV2 to TRBJ1-4, with 7 bases aligning to TRBD1. The CDR3 spans 15 residues. In germline, CDR1 is SNHLY, CDR2 FYNNEI. The trim removed 3 bases at V and 4 bases at J, leaving 5 bases unmatched.